The clone carrying this T cell receptor (beta chain) was counted many times. From the 5' RACE reads, TCRdb called clonotypes with MiXCR, one entry per CDR3 protein. The profile shows tens of thousands of distinct CDR3 sequences, approximately 12% of them singletons. This sample is drawn from a study of early T cells in non-severe SARS-CoV-2 infection. For the study at large: Chains from this unsorted whole-blood bulk RNA could not be paired.

The clonotype was recovered from an adult who was a healthcare worker with PCR-confirmed SARS-CoV-2 infection or an uninfected control (not recorded which). Sequences were obtained from whole blood.

The CDR3 spells CASSLGTEQFF. As DNA, the CDR3 is TGTGCCAGCAGTCTAGGGACGGAGCAGTTCTTC. This chain links TRBV27 with TRBJ2-1, with D possibly called TRBD1 or TRBD2 (5 bases each). Trimming pared 5 bases from V and 10 bases from J, leaving 9 bases between. Per germline, CDR1 MNHEY and CDR2 SMNVEV (reference sequence). This CDR3 region has 11 residues.